This TCR beta chain was identified in a study of CD8+ T cells in alopecia areata. Per germline, CDR1 SGHTA and CDR2 FQGNSA. There are 15 residues in the CDR3. Trimming pared 5 bases from V and 5 bases from J, leaving 18 bases between. The treatment is: oral pan-JAK inhibitor, 5-10 mg twice daily. Extraction and reverse transcription of RNA yielded cDNA as the sequencing template. Sequencing used immunoSEQ multiplex PCR; TCRdb keeps in-frame clones, though not all of them. The table includes more than 200,000 clones, about 40% detected once. This TCR derives from a human donor with alopecia areata. Sample: CD4+ T cells sorted from blood, taken at approximately week 36, from a patient treated with tofacitinib. The V call is TRBV7-2, the J call TRBJ2-5, with D possibly being TRBD1 or TRBD2 (5 bases each). The CDR3 DNA reads as TGTGCCAGCAGCCCAGCCATCGGGGCAAGGGAGACCCAGTACTTC. Amino acids: CASSPAIGARETQYF.